Described below is a single T cell receptor beta chain sequence and its context. The data stem from a study of OX40 agonist ivuxolimab in advanced cancers. The V end was cut by 6 bases, the J end by 0 bases, with 15 bases between. Germline CDR1 reads MNHNY; CDR2 reads SVGAGI (reference sequence). There are 16 residues in the CDR3. Clones were sequenced by immunoSEQ multiplex PCR, and TCRdb holds only the in-frame ones, with some missing. The sample has 85,000 to 100,000 clones, more than 85% seen once. At cycle 4 day 1, cycle 7 day 1, and baseline, blood was sampled. The sample here was CD4+ or CD8+ T cells sorted from blood, taken in a trial of the OX40 agonist ivuxolimab. This chain joins TRBV6-6 and TRBJ1-3, with D perhaps matching TRBD1 (5 bases). The source of this sequence is an adult with an advanced solid tumor such as melanoma, head and neck, liver or kidney cancer. The CDR3 coding sequence is TGTGCCAGCAGGCAAAGACAGTCTTACTCTGGAAACACCATATATTTT. Residues: CASRQRQSYSGNTIYF.